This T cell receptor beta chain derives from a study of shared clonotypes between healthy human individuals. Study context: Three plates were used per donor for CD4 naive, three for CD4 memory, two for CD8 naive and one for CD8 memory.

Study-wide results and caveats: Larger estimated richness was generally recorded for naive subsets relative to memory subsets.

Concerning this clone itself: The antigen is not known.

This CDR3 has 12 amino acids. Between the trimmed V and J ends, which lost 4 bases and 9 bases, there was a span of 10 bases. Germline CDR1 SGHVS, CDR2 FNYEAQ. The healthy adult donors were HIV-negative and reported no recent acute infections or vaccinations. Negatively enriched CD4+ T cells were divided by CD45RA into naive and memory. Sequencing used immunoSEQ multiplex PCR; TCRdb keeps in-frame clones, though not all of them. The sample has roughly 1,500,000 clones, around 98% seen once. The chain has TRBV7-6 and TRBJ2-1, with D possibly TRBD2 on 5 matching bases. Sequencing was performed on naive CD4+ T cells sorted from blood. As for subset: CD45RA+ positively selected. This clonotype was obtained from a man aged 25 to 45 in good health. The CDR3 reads CASSSPGGEQFF. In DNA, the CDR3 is TGTGCCAGCAGCTCCCCCGGAGGTGAGCAGTTCTTC. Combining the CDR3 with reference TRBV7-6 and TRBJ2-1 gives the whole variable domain GAGVSQSPRYKVTKRGQDVALRCDPISGHVSLYWYRQALGQGPEFLTYFNYEAQQDKSGLPNDRFSAERPEGSISTLTIQRTEQRDSAMYRCASSSPGGEQFFGPGTRLTVL.